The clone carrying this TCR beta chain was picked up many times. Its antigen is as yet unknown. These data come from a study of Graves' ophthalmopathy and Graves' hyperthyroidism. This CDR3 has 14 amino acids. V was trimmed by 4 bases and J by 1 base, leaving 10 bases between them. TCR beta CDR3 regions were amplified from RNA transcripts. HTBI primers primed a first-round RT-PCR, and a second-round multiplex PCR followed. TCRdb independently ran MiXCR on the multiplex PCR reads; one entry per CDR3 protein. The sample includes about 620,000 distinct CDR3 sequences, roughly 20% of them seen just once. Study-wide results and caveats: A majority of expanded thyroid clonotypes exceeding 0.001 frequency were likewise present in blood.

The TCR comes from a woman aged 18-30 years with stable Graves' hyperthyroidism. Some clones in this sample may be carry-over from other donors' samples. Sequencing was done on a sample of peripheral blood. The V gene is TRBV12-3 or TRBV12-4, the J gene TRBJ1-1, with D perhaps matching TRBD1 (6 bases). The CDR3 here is CASSSQGWNTEAFF. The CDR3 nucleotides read TGTGCCAGCAGTTCCCAGGGGTGGAACACTGAAGCTTTCTTT.